Below are 14 T cell receptor beta chains sequenced from a single sample in a study of T cell responses to AZD1222 COVID-19 vaccine. Profiling relied on immunoSEQ multiplex PCR, and the TCRdb table lists in-frame clones only, not all of them. The sample lists 110,000 to 150,000 clones, approximately 95% occurring once. Sequenced material: peripheral blood, taken on day 0 of MenACWY control vaccination. These receptors came from an adult in good health.

The CDR3 region has the DNA TGCGCCAGCAGCCAAGATACCGGACAGGGGCGGGATACGCAGTATTTT. It encodes CASSQDTGQGRDTQYF. The chain recombines TRBV4-3 with TRBJ2-3; 9 bases map to TRBD1. This CDR3 comprises 16 residues. V was clipped by 0 bases and J by 6 bases; unmatched bases: 7. CDR1 is LGHNA, CDR2 YSLEER, per germline.

Turning to this clone: Other nucleotide sequences from this sample produce the same CDR3. This rearrangement joins TRBV2 to TRBJ1-6; D possibly corresponds to TRBD1 (5 bases). The CDR3 totals 14 residues. Trimming shortened V by 0 bases and J by 7 bases, and 7 bases separated the two germline ends. CDR1 and CDR2 (germline): SNHLY, FYNNEI. The CDR3 is CASSEAGDNSPLHF. Here the CDR3 DNA reads TGTGCCAGCAGTGAAGCTGGGGACAATTCACCCCTCCACTTT.

This chain links TRBV3-1 (or the pseudogene TRBV3-2) with TRBJ2-2, with TRBD2 matching over 8 bases. V lost 3 bases and J lost 5; bases outside the gene matches: 11. From germline, CDR1 is LGHDT and CDR2 YNNKEL (reference sequence). The CDR3 loop spans 17 amino acids. The CDR3 DNA follows: TGTGCCAGCAGCCATTTTCGCTTGGCTAGCGGGACCGGGGAGCTGTTTTTT. Amino acids: CASSHFRLASGTGELFF.

The rearrangement links TRBV30 to TRBJ2-2; D is unclear. Trimming left V 3 bases short and J 4 bases short, with 6 bases between. Germline lookup yields CDR1 GTSNPN and CDR2 SVGIG (reference sequence). This CDR3 spans 12 amino acids. CDR3 residues: CAWSQRTGELFF. CDR3 in DNA: TGTGCCTGGAGCCAGCGCACCGGGGAGCTGTTTTTT.

This chain connects TRBV7-3 to TRBJ1-1; the D is unclear. Germline V gene data show CDR1 as SGHTA and CDR2 as FQGTGA. CDR3 length equals 13 residues. The germline V and J ends were trimmed by 5 bases and 1 base, with 8 bases remaining between them. DNA for the CDR3: TGTGCCAGCAGCCAGGATCCGAACACTGAAGCTTTCTTT. Residues: CASSQDPNTEAFF.

As DNA, the CDR3 is TGTGCCAGCAGCCCCGAGGTCCTTAGGCGGGGGGAAGCTTCTAGCACAGATACGCAGTATTTT. Translating gives CASSPEVLRRGEASSTDTQYF. V and J are TRBV4-2 and TRBJ2-3, with 8 nucleotides matching TRBD2. The V segment lost 4 bases and the J segment 0 bases; nucleotides outside the gene matches: 21. This CDR3 spans 21 amino acids. Germline values: CDR1 LGHNA, CDR2 YNFKEQ.

J is TRBJ2-7 and V is TRBV12-3 or TRBV12-4; no definite D call. The V end was cut by 2 bases, the J end by 2 bases, with 4 bases between. The CDR3 is 12 residues long. The chain's CDR3 is CASSLPTYEQYF. The CDR3 DNA follows: TGTGCCAGCAGTTTACCTACCTACGAGCAGTACTTC.

The chain links TRBV3-1 (or the pseudogene TRBV3-2) to TRBJ1-2, with D perhaps TRBD1 (5 bases). Germline loops: CDR1 LGHDT, CDR2 YNNKEL (reference sequence). This CDR3 comprises 12 residues. The ends were cut back, 0 bases at V and 8 bases at J, with 7 bases in the middle. CDR3 nucleotide sequence: TGTGCCAGCAGCCAAGATCAGGGCGGCTACACCTTC. Its protein is CASSQDQGGYTF.

The J gene is TRBJ1-4, the V gene TRBV27; tentative D call: TRBD1 (5 bases). CDR1 and CDR2 (germline): MNHEY, SMNVEV (reference sequence). This CDR3 has 14 amino acids. V was shortened by 8 bases and J by 3 bases, with 13 bases between the two germline ends. The CDR3 reads CASPPGRPNEKLFF. For the CDR3, the DNA is TGTGCCAGCCCTCCGGGACGGCCTAATGAAAAACTGTTTTTT.

The chain carries TRBV18 and TRBJ1-5; D may be TRBD1 (6 bases). Germline V gene lookup returns CDR1 KGHSH and CDR2 LQKENI. The ends were cut back, 3 bases at V and 3 bases at J, with 9 bases in the middle. CDR3 length: 14 amino acids. The CDR3 DNA sequence: TGTGCCAGCTCACCCGGACAGTCCAATCAGCCCCAGCATTTT. It encodes CASSPGQSNQPQHF.

About this clone: Other DNA variants within this sample encode the same CDR3. The V call is TRBV12-3 or TRBV12-4, the J call TRBJ2-7, with unresolved D. The CDR3 loop spans 12 amino acids. V shed 6 bases and J shed 1 base, with 7 bases lying between them. The CDR3 is CASSSNSYEQYF. CDR3 nucleotides: TGTGCCAGCAGCTCAAATTCCTACGAGCAGTACTTC.

The CDR3 nucleotides are TGTGCCAGCAGTTTATTGGGGGGGTCTCAGCCCCAGCATTTT. This translates into CASSLLGGSQPQHF. V usage is TRBV27 and J usage is TRBJ1-5; tentatively, D is TRBD1 (5 bases). The CDR3 covers 14 residues. Germline assignment: CDR1 MNHEY and CDR2 SMNVEV (reference sequence). The V and J ends lost 1 base and 6 bases respectively, with 10 bases between them.

Of note for this clone: The sample contains more than one DNA sequence encoding this CDR3. The chain uses TRBV12-3 or TRBV12-4 and TRBJ1-1; no clear D gene. The CDR3 is made up of 12 amino acids. The V and J ends lost 3 bases and 5 bases respectively, with 7 bases between them. CDR3 bases: TGTGCCAGCAGTTTCGGCGGGACTGAAGCTTTCTTT. Translation: CASSFGGTEAFF.

The chain combines TRBV6-2 or TRBV6-3 with TRBJ2-1; 9 positions match TRBD2. After removal of 6 bases from V and 4 bases from J, the junction contained 22 bases not matched to a gene. Per the germline V gene, CDR1 is MNHEY and CDR2 is SVGEGT. CDR3 length: 20 amino acids. CDR3 sequence: CASSRTAGQRIAGEYNEQFF. The CDR3 DNA follows: TGTGCCAGCAGCAGGACAGCGGGACAAAGAATAGCGGGAGAGTACAATGAGCAGTTCTTC.